The source of this T cell receptor (beta chain) is a study of blood T cell repertoires in COVID-19. V was cut by 2 bases and J by 7 bases, with 9 bases left in between. CDR1 is LGHDT, CDR2 YNNKEL, per germline (reference sequence). The CDR3 is made up of 13 amino acids. The assay was immunoSEQ multiplex PCR, and TCRdb's table has in-frame clones only and misses some. The profile shows a few hundred thousand clones, 90% of them singletons. The sample taken for sequencing was PBMCs or T cells enriched from blood (not recorded which). The chain links TRBV3-1 (or the pseudogene TRBV3-2) to TRBJ1-5, with D hard to call. The sequence was obtained from a man aged 18 to 30 who had recovered from COVID-19. The CDR3, as DNA: TGTGCCAGCAGCCAAAAGGGAGGGCAGCCCCAGCATTTT. This codes for CASSQKGGQPQHF.